These 32 T cell receptor beta chains were all obtained from the same sample, sequenced in a study of blood T cell repertoires in COVID-19. The table came from immunoSEQ multiplex PCR; TCRdb's copy has only in-frame clones and leaves some out. The sample has some 56,000 clones, around 84% seen once. Sequencing used peripheral blood. Receptor source: a woman older than 75 with acute or convalescent COVID-19.

The V gene is TRBV10-1, the J gene TRBJ2-7; 9 bases fit TRBD1. V trimming: 5 bases; J trimming: 4 bases; junction bases outside the gene matches: 3. Germline CDR1 and CDR2: WNHNN and SYGVQD (reference sequence). The CDR3 consists of 13 residues. The CDR3 loop is CASSTGGRYEQYF. CDR3 bases: TGCGCCAGCAGTACAGGGGGCCGGTACGAGCAGTACTTC.

V gene TRBV10-3 combines with J gene TRBJ1-2, with 10 bases lining up with TRBD1. The CDR3 has 13 residues. After removal of 6 bases from V and 6 bases from J, the junction contained 4 bases not matched to a gene. Per the germline V gene, CDR1 is ENHRY and CDR2 is SYGVKD. For the CDR3, the DNA is TGTGCCATCAGGACAGGGGGCAGGGATGGCTACACCTTC. Residues: CAIRTGGRDGYTF.

The chain links TRBV9 to TRBJ1-5; TRBD1 might be the D (5 bases). The V and J ends lost 0 bases and 4 bases respectively, with 8 bases between them. The CDR3 totals 14 residues. The germline gives CDR1 SGDLS, CDR2 YYNGEE. This CDR3 reads CASSVGDYNQPQHF. Written as DNA, the CDR3 is TGTGCCAGCAGCGTAGGGGACTATAATCAGCCCCAGCATTTT.

This rearrangement joins TRBV18 to TRBJ1-3; possibly TRBD1 for D (5 bases). Per the germline V gene, CDR1 is KGHSH and CDR2 is LQKENI. The V and J ends lost 2 bases and 3 bases respectively, with 11 bases between them. The CDR3 covers 15 residues. CDR3 residues: CASSPGRGNGNTIYF. The CDR3 coding sequence is TGTGCCAGCTCACCAGGACGGGGGAATGGAAACACCATATATTTT.

J is TRBJ2-2 and V is TRBV11-3; TRBD1 agrees at 7 bases. The CDR3 loop spans 15 amino acids. Trimming cost V 1 base and J 1 base; bases outside gene matches: 0. CDR1 SGHNT and CDR2 YENEEA come from the germline V gene. CDR3 residues: CASSLGQGNTGELFF. CDR3 DNA: TGTGCCAGCAGCTTAGGACAGGGGAACACCGGGGAGCTGTTTTTT.

The chain carries TRBV2 and TRBJ1-2; D is uncertain. The germline V gene encodes CDR1 SNHLY and CDR2 FYNNEI. The germline V and J ends were trimmed by 6 bases and 4 bases, with 12 bases remaining between them. The CDR3 extends over 13 amino acids. In DNA form, the CDR3 reads TGTGCCAGCAGACTTGACATAGGCTATGGCTACACCTTC. It is translated as CASRLDIGYGYTF.

The rearrangement uses TRBV5-4 and TRBJ2-1; 15 nucleotides match TRBD2. The germline CDR1 and CDR2 sequences are SGHNT and YYREEE (reference sequence). With V trimmed by 3 bases and J by 8 bases, 6 bases remained unmatched. This CDR3 spans 16 amino acids. This CDR3 reads CASSWLGLAGGDEQFF. The CDR3 DNA reads TGTGCCAGCAGCTGGCTGGGACTAGCGGGAGGCGATGAGCAGTTCTTC. Combining the CDR3 with reference TRBV5-4 and TRBJ2-1 gives the whole variable domain ETGVTQSPTHLIKTRGQQVTLRCSSQSGHNTVSWYQQALGQGPQFIFQYYREEENGRGNFPPRFSGLQFPNYSSELNVNALELDDSALYLCASSWLGLAGGDEQFFGPGTRLTVL.

V gene TRBV10-3 combines with J gene TRBJ1-2, with D perhaps TRBD1 (5 bases). The CDR3 runs to 16 residues. Trimming left V 0 bases short and J 1 base short, with 12 bases between. The germline V gene encodes CDR1 ENHRY and CDR2 SYGVKD. CDR3 in DNA: TGTGCCATCAGTGAGTCGATAGGGGTTGGTAACTATGGCTACACCTTC. It yields the protein CAISESIGVGNYGYTF.

The genes are TRBV5-4 and TRBJ2-1, with TRBD2 matching over 9 bases. Germline V gene data show CDR1 as SGHNT and CDR2 as YYREEE (reference sequence). The CDR3 contains 16 residues. The V segment lost 0 bases and the J segment 9 bases; nucleotides outside the gene matches: 10. DNA of the CDR3: TGTGCCAGCAGCTTGGCTGGGCGGGGGGGCCGAAGTGAGCAGTTCTTC. Residues: CASSLAGRGGRSEQFF.

The J gene is TRBJ2-2, the V gene TRBV19, with 7 bases aligning to TRBD1. Per the germline V gene, CDR1 is LNHDA and CDR2 is SQIVND (reference sequence). This CDR3 has 14 amino acids. V was pared by 6 bases and J by 2 bases, with 3 bases of the junction left unmatched. The CDR3 here is CASSWDSNTGELFF. CDR3 nucleotide sequence: TGTGCCAGTAGCTGGGACAGCAACACCGGGGAGCTGTTTTTT.

The chain employs TRBV19 and TRBJ1-2; no clear D gene. The ends were cut back, 3 bases at V and 2 bases at J, with 13 bases in the middle. The CDR3 is made up of 15 amino acids. Per the germline V gene, CDR1 is LNHDA and CDR2 is SQIVND (reference sequence). Written as DNA, the CDR3 is TGTGCCAGTAGTATTCCTAGGTCTGGCAACTATGGCTACACCTTC. Translated, it gives CASSIPRSGNYGYTF.

The chain uses TRBV5-1 and TRBJ1-1; D is unresolved. Trimming pared 4 bases from V and 3 bases from J, leaving 10 bases between. The length of the CDR3 is 13 residues. Germline V lookup: CDR1 SGHRS, CDR2 YFSETQ. CDR3 sequence: CASSHLSDTEAFF. DNA for the CDR3: TGCGCCAGCAGCCACTTGAGTGACACTGAAGCTTTCTTT.

This chain links TRBV5-6 with TRBJ2-5, with a tentative D call TRBD2 (6 bases). This CDR3 has 15 residues. Looked up from germline, CDR1 is SGHDT and CDR2 is YYEEEE. V was shortened by 4 bases and J by 4 bases, with 17 bases between the two germline ends. CDR3 amino acids: CASSLTEGVGETQYF. DNA for the CDR3: TGTGCCAGCAGCCTAACGGAGGGCGTTGGAGAGACCCAGTACTTC.

This chain links TRBV12-5 with TRBJ2-7; D gene ambiguous. Germline CDR1 is LGHNT and CDR2 is FRNRAP. The CDR3 covers 12 residues. Deletions cut 8 bases from V and 0 bases from J, with 8 bases between. The CDR3 spells CASTGPSYEQYF. The CDR3 bases are TGTGCTAGTACGGGTCCCTCCTACGAGCAGTACTTC.

V and J are TRBV3-1 (or the pseudogene TRBV3-2) and TRBJ1-1; D gene uncertain. The CDR3 is made up of 12 amino acids. Germline values: CDR1 LGHDT, CDR2 YNNKEL (reference sequence). The V and J ends lost 1 base and 5 bases respectively, with 5 bases between them. The chain's CDR3 is CASSQARTEAFF. CDR3 bases: TGTGCCAGCAGCCAAGCGAGGACTGAAGCTTTCTTT.

V gene TRBV10-3 combines with J gene TRBJ2-2, with D perhaps TRBD1 (6 bases). This CDR3 has 15 residues. Germline V lookup: CDR1 ENHRY, CDR2 SYGVKD. V was shortened by 6 bases and J by 2 bases, with 13 bases between the two germline ends. This chain's CDR3 is CAISRQEVNTGELFF. CDR3 sequence (DNA): TGTGCCATCAGCAGACAGGAAGTAAACACCGGGGAGCTGTTTTTT.

The chain has TRBV27 and TRBJ1-6; 9 bases agree with TRBD1. The ends lost 6 bases at V and 10 bases at J; junction bases unmatched: 7. The germline gives CDR1 MNHEY, CDR2 SMNVEV (reference sequence). The CDR3 has 14 residues. CDR3: CASSLDRGFSPLHF. The CDR3 region has the DNA TGTGCCAGCAGCTTAGACAGGGGGTTCTCACCCCTCCACTTT.

This clone was seen a few times. The chain combines TRBV30 with TRBJ1-2; TRBD1 aligns across 11 bases. Losses at the gene ends were 3 bases for V and 2 bases for J; bases not matched to a gene: 11. Germline V gene data show CDR1 as GTSNPN and CDR2 as SVGIG (reference sequence). The CDR3 sequence is 17 residues long. Here the CDR3 DNA reads TGTGCCTGGAGGATCGGGACAGGGGGTTCCGTAAACTATGGCTACACCTTC. This sequence encodes CAWRIGTGGSVNYGYTF.

This rearrangement joins TRBV10-3 to TRBJ1-4; 9 bases agree with TRBD1. V was clipped by 6 bases and J by 4 bases; unmatched bases: 3. Germline loops: CDR1 ENHRY, CDR2 SYGVKD. The CDR3 consists of 14 residues. The CDR3 spells CAISRTGVNEKLFF. The CDR3 nucleotides are TGTGCCATCAGCCGGACAGGGGTTAATGAAAAACTGTTTTTT.

The chain links TRBV3-1 (or the pseudogene TRBV3-2) to TRBJ2-7; unclear D gene. This CDR3 comprises 16 residues. V shed 1 base and J shed 6 bases, with 19 bases lying between them. CDR1 and CDR2 from the germline V gene are LGHDT and YNNKEL (reference sequence). CDR3 loop: CASSQVSSVRQGEQYF. CDR3 DNA sequence: TGTGCCAGCAGCCAAGTTAGTTCGGTCAGGCAAGGCGAGCAGTACTTC.

The chain carries TRBV7-9 and TRBJ2-5; 7 bases fit TRBD1. The CDR3 totals 14 residues. Germline V gene data show CDR1 as SEHNR and CDR2 as FQNEAQ (reference sequence). With V trimmed by 5 bases and J by 1 base, 4 bases remained unmatched. This chain's CDR3 is CASSPRQGQETQYF. The CDR3 DNA follows: TGTGCCAGCAGCCCCCGACAGGGCCAAGAGACCCAGTACTTC.

J is TRBJ2-5 and V is TRBV19; 11 positions agree with TRBD1. V lost 3 bases, J lost 4 bases, and 1 base stayed unmatched. The CDR3 loop spans 14 amino acids. Per the germline V gene, CDR1 is LNHDA and CDR2 is SQIVND (reference sequence). This chain's CDR3 is CASSIGTGGETQYF. CDR3 DNA: TGTGCCAGTAGTATCGGGACAGGGGGAGAGACCCAGTACTTC.

Only one count was recorded for this clone. This sequence joins TRBV2 and TRBJ1-1; TRBD1 might be the D (5 bases). With 7 bases removed from V and 4 bases from J, the gap between germline ends came to 19 bases. There are 15 residues in the CDR3. The germline V gene encodes CDR1 SNHLY and CDR2 FYNNEI. DNA for the CDR3: TGTGCCAGCACCCCGCCTGCTGCGGGGACCACTGAAGCTTTCTTT. This gives the protein CASTPPAAGTTEAFF.

The chain recombines TRBV10-3 with TRBJ2-1, with D possibly TRBD2 on 5 matching bases. Germline V gene sequence: CDR1 ENHRY, CDR2 SYGVKD. V was shortened by 3 bases and J by 6 bases, with 9 bases between the two germline ends. CDR3 length: 13 residues. The CDR3 nucleotides read TGTGCCATCAGTGAAATAGAGGGCAATGAGCAGTTCTTC. Encoded protein: CAISEIEGNEQFF.

V is TRBV30 and J is TRBJ1-1; 8 bases map to TRBD1. This CDR3 comprises 12 residues. Per the germline V gene, CDR1 is GTSNPN and CDR2 is SVGIG (reference sequence). V gave up 3 bases and J gave up 8 bases; unmatched junction bases: 5. The CDR3 protein is CAWRPDRGEAFF. Here the CDR3 DNA reads TGTGCCTGGAGACCCGACAGGGGAGAAGCTTTCTTT.

J is TRBJ1-2 and V is TRBV5-1, with 9 bases aligning to TRBD1. Germline V CDR1 and CDR2: SGHRS, YFSETQ. The CDR3 has 15 residues. V was clipped by 4 bases and J by 6 bases; unmatched bases: 10. The CDR3 spells CASSPRGQGEDGYTF. CDR3 sequence (DNA): TGCGCCAGCAGCCCCCGGGGACAGGGTGAAGATGGCTACACCTTC. The full variable domain, rest sourced from reference TRBV5-1 and TRBJ1-2, is KAGVTQTPRYLIKTRGQQVTLSCSPISGHRSVSWYQQTPGQGLQFLFEYFSETQRNKGNFPGRFSGRQFSNSRSEMNVSTLELGDSALYLCASSPRGQGEDGYTFGSGTRLTVV.

The V gene is TRBV6-5, the J gene TRBJ2-5, with TRBD1 matching 7 bases. The CDR3 covers 14 residues. CDR1 and CDR2 (germline): MNHEY, SVGAGI. The V and J ends lost 8 bases and 1 base, in that order; junction bases with no gene match: 7. CDR3 protein: CASSVWDSQETQYF. CDR3 coding DNA: TGTGCCAGCTCGGTATGGGACAGCCAAGAGACCCAGTACTTC.

The chain couples TRBV7-6 to TRBJ2-5; the match to TRBD2 covers 11 bases. Germline CDR1 reads SGHVS; CDR2 reads FNYEAQ. Trimming took 1 base from V and 1 from J; bases not matched to a gene: 2. The CDR3 extends over 16 amino acids. In DNA, the CDR3 is TGTGCCAGCAGCTTAGAGGGGACTAGCGGCCAAGAGACCCAGTACTTC. This translates into CASSLEGTSGQETQYF. The variable domain in full, completed from reference TRBV7-6 and TRBJ2-5, reads GAGVSQSPRYKVTKRGQDVALRCDPISGHVSLYWYRQALGQGPEFLTYFNYEAQQDKSGLPNDRFSAERPEGSISTLTIQRTEQRDSAMYRCASSLEGTSGQETQYFGPGTRLLVL.

This chain connects TRBV11-3 to TRBJ2-7; 11 bases agree with TRBD2. Looked up from germline, CDR1 is SGHNT and CDR2 is YENEEA. CDR3 size: 14 residues. The V gene end was trimmed by 7 bases and the J gene end by 4 bases; junction bases not matched to a gene: 6. Here the CDR3 DNA reads TGTGCCAGCAAATTAGCGGGGGGGCCGTACGAGCAGTACTTC. Its protein is CASKLAGGPYEQYF.

The chain is built from TRBV7-9 and TRBJ1-1, with D possibly matching TRBD1 (6 bases). The CDR3 runs to 14 residues. Germline V gene lookup returns CDR1 SEHNR and CDR2 FQNEAQ (reference sequence). With 5 bases removed from V and 0 bases from J, the gap between germline ends came to 10 bases. The CDR3 DNA reads as TGTGCCAGCAGCCCATGGACAGTGAACACTGAAGCTTTCTTT. It specifies CASSPWTVNTEAFF.

V is TRBV5-1 and J is TRBJ2-7, with a weak D call TRBD2 (6 bases). The CDR3 totals 13 residues. Germline lookup yields CDR1 SGHRS and CDR2 YFSETQ. The germline V and J ends were trimmed by 0 bases and 7 bases, with 11 bases remaining between them. The CDR3 DNA is TGCGCCAGCAGCTTGGAGCTAGCGAGTGAGCAGTACTTC. As protein: CASSLELASEQYF.

This chain connects TRBV7-7 to TRBJ1-3; no clear D gene. The ends were cut back, 6 bases at V and 2 bases at J, with 14 bases in the middle. Germline CDR1 SSHAT, CDR2 FNYEAQ (reference sequence). This CDR3 has 15 amino acids. The CDR3 sequence: CASSLDGSPGNTIYF. The CDR3 nucleotides read TGTGCCAGCAGTCTAGATGGGAGCCCTGGAAACACCATATATTTT.